The T cell receptor beta chain described here comes from a study of blood T cell repertoires in COVID-19. Study information: The study drew acute and convalescent COVID-19 samples from the United States, Italy and Spain.

In the authors' workflow: Amplification of reference gene primers provided the estimated nucleated cell counts. The protocol was immunoSEQ multiplex PCR, while the TCRdb copy is restricted to in-frame clones and leaves out a portion. V and J calls and clone size follow that table, whereas D and trimming were derived from the DNA. The sample shows a few hundred thousand clones, 80% to 90% of them seen only once. The CDR3 spans 13 residues. With 1 base removed from V and 7 bases from J, the gap between germline ends came to 11 bases. Germline V lookup: CDR1 SGHDT, CDR2 YYEEEE. This chain uses TRBV5-6 with TRBJ1-2, with D possibly being TRBD1 (5 bases). The TCR comes from a man younger than 45 with active or convalescent COVID-19. Sequencing input: peripheral blood. Here the CDR3 reads CASSLSAGLGYTF. The CDR3 DNA is TGTGCCAGCAGCTTGTCTGCAGGGCTTGGCTACACCTTC.